The sequence of this T cell receptor beta chain was determined in a study of T cells in Graves' hyperthyroidism and ophthalmopathy (dated by TCRdb to about 2019). At the level of the whole study: Peripheral blood samples were taken at initial diagnosis, before any treatment was given. A discovery cohort of fewer than 110 patients, about 40 with Graves' ophthalmopathy and roughly 59 with stable Graves' hyperthyroidism, was used to find distinguishing TCR V-J signatures. TCR Vbeta CDR3 sequencing of around 130 peripheral blood samples (over 40 ophthalmopathy, 70 to 85 hyperthyroidism and around 17 progressor patients) is reported in the paper. Following sampling, methimazole starting at 30 mg daily was given to hyperthyroidism patients, and high-dose intravenous methylprednisolone was given to ophthalmopathy patients. Prospective prediction of ophthalmopathy was tested in an independent validation cohort consisting of 18 hyperthyroidism patients and approximately 16 patients who later progressed to ophthalmopathy. The 100 discovery patients were randomly split 7:3 into training and test sets. In over five Graves' hyperthyroidism patients, the study also compared T-cell repertoires from thyroid tissue with T-cell repertoires from blood.

This clonotype was counted a few times. Its target antigen remains unknown. No quality values exist for individual bases; no much larger clone is one base distant. The paper's findings and limits, for the study overall: In validation, the model predicted progression to ophthalmopathy with around 71% sensitivity and approximately 78% specificity, a median of approximately 6.5 months before onset. Sample size was not statistically predetermined, and investigators were not blinded to group allocation. Most expanded thyroid clonotypes (frequency above 0.001) were also found in blood, which suggests that blood repertoires may mirror thyroid immune responses. Ophthalmopathy was separated from stable hyperthyroidism by a 13 V-J signature model, with approximately 90% sensitivity and approximately 84% specificity obtained in cross-validation and 80%/75% obtained in testing.

The TCR beta CDR3 regions were amplified from RNA transcripts. The TCR CDR3 was subjected to a first round of RT-PCR using the HTBI primer set and the Qiagen OneStep RT-PCR kit. Libraries were constructed in a second round of multiplex PCR, after which size selection and purification were carried out. The libraries were sequenced on an Illumina HiSeq2000 using paired-end 100 bp reads. As for the authors' bioinformatics: SOAPnuke was used to process the raw data, throwing out any read that contained adapters or uncalled bases, had a mean Phred below 15, or lacked an exact constant-primer or identifier match. COPE v1.2.5 was used to merge the high-quality paired reads, and each unique nucleotide sequence was defined as a clonotype. Clonotypes were aligned to IMGT TRBV, TRBD and TRBJ reference segments using MiTCR v1.1. Only V-J combinations with frequency above 0.0001, covering 99% to 99.2% of repertoires, were analysed. A TCS score was defined as the ratio of F50 (clonal expansion) to E x V (chaos), with BLOSUM62-based TCRdist applied between CDR3 peptides within each V-J. Welch's t-statistics and random forest reduced around 520 V-J features to roughly 13, which were used in a naive Bayes classifier (R e1071). Through fastp at Q25 and MiXCR, TCRdb rebuilt clones from the public reads, retaining in-frame beta chains. Rows are combined by CDR3 protein, so each entry shows the most common genes and DNA. The V and J calls shown here were made by TCRdb, not taken from the authors' results. The sample includes fewer than 650,000 distinct CDR3 sequences, with approximately 13% observed a single time. The top ten hold more than 4.5% of the sample.

Deletion took 3 bases off V and 0 bases off J, with a span of 9 bases between the germline ends. The germline V gene (reference sequence) yields DFQATT for CDR1 and SNEGSKA for CDR2. Including the terminal cysteine and phenylalanine, the CDR3 comprises 15 residues. Only CDR3 DNA is held: 45 bases, read in frame from base 1. Hyperthyroidism patients were newly diagnosed, with disease duration under 2 months, and aged 18 to 65 years. The study excluded patients with uncontrolled infections, other autoimmune diseases, pregnancy or lactation. Diagnoses were based on clinical symptoms, serum thyroxine and TRAb, thyroid ultrasound and orbital computed tomography. Blood from progressor patients was collected at the time of first diagnosis with hyperthyroidism, before any ophthalmopathy symptoms had appeared. Ficoll-Paque density gradient centrifugation was used to isolate PBMCs from about 9 ml of fresh peripheral blood. Progressor patients were first diagnosed with Graves' hyperthyroidism and then developed ophthalmopathy during follow-up. Total RNA was extracted with Trizol reagent, and quality was checked on an Agilent 2100 Bioanalyzer.

Recombination linked TRBV20-1 to TRBJ2-6, with the D gene call left open. The clonotype originates from a woman aged 25 to 39 with Graves' hyperthyroidism that later progressed to Graves' ophthalmopathy. Sample: blood. The DNA is TGCAGTGCTAGGCATCAGAGCTCTGGGGCCAACGTCCTGACTTTC. Its product reads: CSARHQSSGANVLTF.